A selection of T cell receptor beta chains follows, all from one sample in a study of early T cells in non-severe SARS-CoV-2 infection. TCRdb redid the calling of the 5' RACE reads with MiXCR, one entry per CDR3 protein. The sample records about 55,000 distinct CDR3 sequences, 5% to 7.5% being singletons. This specimen consisted of whole blood, obtained at baseline. Receptor source: an adult who was a healthcare worker with PCR-confirmed SARS-CoV-2 infection or an uninfected control (not recorded which). The CDR3 runs from the conserved cysteine through the conserved F or W. D genes are given only for firm matches. Clone size is not always given. Where it is, it says once, few, many or a class for expanded clones.

-	TRBV27	TRBJ2-5	few	TGTGCCAGCAGTCGAGGGAACCAAGAGACCCAGTACTTC	CASSRGNQETQYF
-	TRBV29-1	TRBJ2-5	many	TGCAGCATGGGCCCGGGGATCGAGACCCAGTACTTC	CSMGPGIETQYF
TRBD1	TRBV20-1	TRBJ2-7	-	TGCAGTGCTCCGCGACAGGGGGGCCACGAGCAGTACTTC	CSAPRQGGHEQYF
-	TRBV3-1	TRBJ2-7	-	TGTGCCAGCAGCCTGAGTTTTTTAAGCTCCTACGAGCAGTACTTC	CASSLSFLSSYEQYF
TRBD2	TRBV15	TRBJ2-5	many	TGTGCCACCAGCAGAGATCTAGCGGGGGACACCCGGAAAGGGACCCAGTACTTC	CATSRDLAGDTRKGTQYF
TRBD1	TRBV7-9	TRBJ2-1	-	TGTGCCAGCAGCTGGGGACAGGGGAGCGAGCAGTTCTTC	CASSWGQGSEQFF
-	TRBV12-3/TRBV12-4	TRBJ2-3	few	TGTGCCAGCAGCTCGCAGGGGTTTGGGTTAGATACGCAGTATTTT	CASSSQGFGLDTQYF
TRBD2	TRBV28	TRBJ2-7	many	TGTGCCAGCAGTTTCCCCTCGGGAGGCTCGCGTCTATACGAGCAGTACTTC	CASSFPSGGSRLYEQYF
-	TRBV10-3	TRBJ2-1	few	TGTGCCATCAGTGAGTCGAGAGAGAATGAGCAGTTCTTC	CAISESRENEQFF
-	TRBV30	TRBJ2-3	-	TGTGCCAACTCCCCTAGCCCGACAGATACGCAGTATTTT	CANSPSPTDTQYF
TRBD1	TRBV19	TRBJ2-1	many	TGTGCCAGTAGTATAGGGGGACAGGGAAACAATGAGCAGTTCTTC	CASSIGGQGNNEQFF
-	TRBV7-6	TRBJ2-7	large	TGTGCCAGCAGCCCGGGACTCCTGCTGCCCCTAGGGCAGTACTTC	CASSPGLLLPLGQYF
TRBD1	TRBV18	TRBJ2-7	-	TGTGCCAGCTCACCAAGCGGACAGGGAGAAGAGCAGTACTTC	CASSPSGQGEEQYF
-	TRBV20-1	TRBJ1-1	many	TGCAGTGCGGGCCACGACAGCCACACTGAAGCTTTCTTT	CSAGHDSHTEAFF
-	TRBV10-3	TRBJ2-3	few	TGTGCCATCAGTGGGGGGTCCACAGATACGCAGTATTTT	CAISGGSTDTQYF
-	TRBV10-1	TRBJ2-7	-	TGCGCCAGCAGTGAGTCGGGCACCTACGAGCAGTACTTC	CASSESGTYEQYF
-	TRBV7-9	TRBJ2-3	many	TGTGCCAGCAGCTCCCCCTTGCAGGCCGATACGCAGTATTTT	CASSSPLQADTQYF
-	TRBV20-1	TRBJ1-1	-	TGCAGTGCAAATTTACAGCCCCAAAGTCCCGCTTTCTTT	CSANLQPQSPAFF
TRBD2	TRBV5-4	TRBJ2-1	many	TGTGCCAGCAGCTTCAGCGGGGGGACATACAATGAGCAGTTCTTC	CASSFSGGTYNEQFF
-	TRBV4-2	TRBJ1-2	many	TGTGCCAGCAGCCAAGTTGGAGTTCAGGGTAACTATGGCTACACCTTC	CASSQVGVQGNYGYTF
-	TRBV4-2	TRBJ1-3	many	TGTGCCAGCCGATCGACAGCCCGGGGTTACTCTGGAAACACCATATATTTT	CASRSTARGYSGNTIYF
-	TRBV9	TRBJ2-3	many	TGTGCCAGCAGCGTCGATGGCTCCAGCAGAGATACGCAGTATTTT	CASSVDGSSRDTQYF
TRBD1	TRBV7-6	TRBJ1-4	few	TGTGCCAGCAGCTTAACAGGGGGAGAGAATGAAAAACTGTTTTTT	CASSLTGGENEKLFF
-	TRBV5-1	TRBJ2-5	many	TGCGCCAGCAGCTTGGGCTGGTACGAGACCCAGTACTTC	CASSLGWYETQYF
TRBD2	TRBV4-3	TRBJ2-7	-	TGCGCCAGCAGCCAAGATCCCCACTCCCTAGCGGGGGGGCCTTACGAGCAGTACTTC	CASSQDPHSLAGGPYEQYF
-	TRBV6-4	TRBJ1-1	many	TGTGCCAGCAGGTGGGCTACGAACACTGAAGCTTTCTTT	CASRWATNTEAFF
-	TRBV6-5	TRBJ1-6	many	TGTGCCAGCAGTTCTGACATCTATTCACCCCTCCACTTT	CASSSDIYSPLHF
-	TRBV7-2	TRBJ2-3	many	TGTGCCAGCAGCTCAGGGGGGGCGAATACGCAGTATTTT	CASSSGGANTQYF
-	TRBV9	TRBJ1-2	many	TGTGCCAGCAGCGTAGCTGGACATCAAGGAGCTGGCTACACCTTC	CASSVAGHQGAGYTF
TRBD1	TRBV18	TRBJ2-1	many	TGTGCCAGCTCACCGGGGACAGGGGTGAATGAGCAGTTCTTC	CASSPGTGVNEQFF
-	TRBV12-3/TRBV12-4	TRBJ2-4	-	TGTGCCAGCAGTTTAGCGGGGAGGCAAAACATTCAGTACTTC	CASSLAGRQNIQYF
-	TRBV11-2	TRBJ2-1	many	TGTGCCAGCAGCTTAGATATTGTCACGGCTGAGCAGTTCTTC	CASSLDIVTAEQFF
TRBD1	TRBV10-3	TRBJ2-1	few	TGTGCCATCAGTGAGTCGAGGGGGGACAGGAACAATGAGCAGTTCTTC	CAISESRGDRNNEQFF
-	TRBV27	TRBJ1-1	many	TGTGCCAGCAGTTTGTTAGGCGGCCGGACTGAAGCTTTCTTT	CASSLLGGRTEAFF
-	TRBV12-3/TRBV12-4	TRBJ2-7	few	TGTGCCAGCGGAAACGAGCAGTACTTC	CASGNEQYF
-	TRBV29-1	TRBJ2-5	-	TGCAGCGTTGAATGGCAGGGTGGTGAGACCCAGTACTTC	CSVEWQGGETQYF
TRBD1	TRBV7-2	TRBJ2-4	-	TGTGCCAGCAGCTTGAGGACAGGGCGGGACATTCAGTACTTC	CASSLRTGRDIQYF
-	TRBV12-3/TRBV12-4	TRBJ1-1	many	TGTGCCAGCAGTGGCAGGGTTGGGAGGACTGAAGCTTTCTTT	CASSGRVGRTEAFF
TRBD1	TRBV10-3	TRBJ2-7	many	TGTGCCATCAGTGGAAAAATTGGGACAGGAACCTACGAGCAGTACTTC	CAISGKIGTGTYEQYF
-	TRBV15	TRBJ2-4	many	TGTGCCACCAGCAACCGTCGGTACATTCAGTACTTC	CATSNRRYIQYF
-	TRBV28	TRBJ1-3	-	TGTGCCAGCAGTTGGAGGGTGGCTGGAAACACCATATATTTT	CASSWRVAGNTIYF
-	TRBV4-2	TRBJ1-2	many	TGTGCCAGCAGCCAAGACCGGACATACATCGGTGGCTACACCTTC	CASSQDRTYIGGYTF
-	TRBV20-1	TRBJ2-5	many	TGCAGTGCTAGCCCTCGGGGTGGAGAGACCCAGTACTTC	CSASPRGGETQYF
-	TRBV12-3/TRBV12-4	TRBJ1-3	many	TGTGCCAGCAGCCCCGCGGAGTTTGCCACCATATATTTT	CASSPAEFATIYF
-	TRBV30	TRBJ2-2	-	TGTGCCTGGAGCGTTACTCGTTTTGGCAGGGCGGCCACCGGGGAGCTGTTTTTT	CAWSVTRFGRAATGELFF
TRBD1	TRBV6-6	TRBJ2-2	many	TGTGCCAGCAGCTCCGACAGGGGGAAGTATAACACCGGGGAGCTGTTTTTT	CASSSDRGKYNTGELFF
-	TRBV4-3	TRBJ2-7	few	TGCGCCAGCAGCCAGGGTCCGGGACCAATATACGAGCAGTACTTC	CASSQGPGPIYEQYF
-	TRBV6-5	TRBJ1-4	-	TGTGCCAGCAGTTACTCAACGGCAAGGAATGAAAAACTGTTTTTT	CASSYSTARNEKLFF
-	TRBV7-9	TRBJ2-1	few	TGTGCCAGCAGCTCTTCTAGCGTCTCCTACAATGAGCAGTTCTTC	CASSSSSVSYNEQFF
-	TRBV6-6	TRBJ1-2	-	TGTGCCAGCAGTCCAGAATATGGCTACACCTTC	CASSPEYGYTF
-	TRBV27	TRBJ2-5	many	TGTGCCAGCAGTTACTTCTACCAAGAGACCCAGTACTTC	CASSYFYQETQYF
TRBD2	TRBV29-1	TRBJ2-5	-	TGCAGCGTTGAGCTATCCAGGGAGGGCGGAGAGACCCAGTACTTC	CSVELSREGGETQYF
-	TRBV18	TRBJ2-4	-	TGTGCCAGCTCACCACCAGAATTAAACATTCAGTACTTC	CASSPPELNIQYF
-	TRBV20-1	TRBJ2-2	many	TGCAGTGCTAGCGACGGGGAGAACACCGGGGAGCTGTTTTTT	CSASDGENTGELFF
-	TRBV7-9	TRBJ2-7	-	TGTGCCAGCGGCCGCAGCTCCTACGAGCAGTACTTC	CASGRSSYEQYF